A single sample is the source of the 26 T cell receptor beta chains below, sequenced in a study of OX40 agonist ivuxolimab in advanced cancers. Measured with immunoSEQ multiplex PCR; TCRdb has only the in-frame clones, and not every one. The data show about 73,000 clones, with just under 90% seen just once and 0.4% to 0.55% held by the top ten. The specimen comprised CD4+ or CD8+ T cells sorted from blood, sampled in a trial of the OX40 agonist ivuxolimab. Receptors originate from an adult with an advanced solid tumor such as melanoma, head and neck, liver or kidney cancer.

This clone was picked up a small number of times. The V call is TRBV29-1, the J call TRBJ2-1; 11 nucleotides line up with TRBD2. Germline values: CDR1 SQVTM, CDR2 ANQGSEA. The CDR3 has 14 amino acids. V trimming: 6 bases; J trimming: 9 bases; junction bases outside the gene matches: 10. CDR3 DNA: TGCAGCGTCAATAGCGGGAGGGCCGGTGGTGAGCAGTTCTTC. Translating gives CSVNSGRAGGEQFF.

This chain uses TRBV10-3 with TRBJ2-7; 8 bases align to TRBD1. The length of the CDR3 is 15 residues. Germline CDR1 and CDR2: ENHRY and SYGVKD. The junction had 12 bases not matched to a gene; V was cut back by 4 bases and J by 7 bases. As DNA, the CDR3 is TGTGCCATCAGTGGGAAGACAGGGGCGACTCGGGAGCAGTACTTC. Its protein product is CAISGKTGATREQYF.

This sequence joins TRBV9 and TRBJ2-3; D not resolved. Germline CDR1 and CDR2: SGDLS and YYNGEE. V dropped 0 bases and J dropped 0 bases, with 5 bases sitting between them. This CDR3 is built from 14 residues. In nucleotides, the CDR3 is TGTGCCAGCAGCGTAGTTGGCAGCACAGATACGCAGTATTTT. Translation: CASSVVGSTDTQYF.

The V gene is TRBV29-1, the J gene TRBJ1-1; possibly TRBD1 for D (5 bases). V lost 4 bases to trimming and J lost 1 base, with 7 bases between them. CDR1 and CDR2 (germline): SQVTM, ANQGSEA. The CDR3 consists of 12 residues. The CDR3 nucleotides are TGCAGCGTTGGCGACAGGAACACTGAAGCTTTCTTT. Amino acids: CSVGDRNTEAFF.

V gene TRBV5-6 combines with J gene TRBJ2-1, with TRBD1 matching 8 bases. This CDR3 is built from 15 residues. Germline V lookup: CDR1 SGHDT, CDR2 YYEEEE. The V segment lost 1 base and the J segment 0 bases; nucleotides outside the gene matches: 0. CDR3 nucleotides: TGTGCCAGCAGCTTGACAGGGGGCTCCTACAATGAGCAGTTCTTC. Translated: CASSLTGGSYNEQFF.

This clone was observed a single time. The rearrangement joins TRBV5-4 to TRBJ1-5; 10 nucleotides agree with TRBD1. V gave up 4 bases and J gave up 2 bases; unmatched junction bases: 3. There are 15 residues in the CDR3. CDR1 and CDR2 (germline): SGHNT, YYREEE (reference sequence). Here the CDR3 DNA reads TGTGCCAGCAGCCCGGGGACAGGGGGCAATCAGCCCCAGCATTTT. Translation gives CASSPGTGGNQPQHF. Full variable domain (rest looked up from reference TRBV5-4 and TRBJ1-5): ETGVTQSPTHLIKTRGQQVTLRCSSQSGHNTVSWYQQALGQGPQFIFQYYREEENGRGNFPPRFSGLQFPNYSSELNVNALELDDSALYLCASSPGTGGNQPQHFGDGTRLSIL.

This rearrangement joins TRBV16 to TRBJ1-2; the match to TRBD1 covers 9 bases. Germline trimming cut 4 bases from V and 9 bases from J; bases unmatched to any gene: 6. CDR1 and CDR2 (germline): KGHSY, FQNENV. CDR3 length: 13 residues. CDR3 residues: CASSLPGQGRYTF. The CDR3 DNA is TGTGCCAGCAGCCTACCGGGACAGGGACGCTACACCTTC.

This rearrangement joins TRBV6-5 to TRBJ1-2; the D gene is possibly TRBD1 (5 bases). Germline V CDR1 and CDR2: MNHEY, SVGAGI. V dropped 6 bases and J dropped 2 bases, with 13 bases sitting between them. The length of the CDR3 is 14 residues. This CDR3 is CASRFGWGNYGYTF. CDR3 DNA: TGTGCCAGCAGGTTTGGTTGGGGCAACTATGGCTACACCTTC.

The rearrangement uses TRBV12-2 and TRBJ1-2. TRBV12-2 is deemed a pseudogene. The CDR3 is made up of 18 amino acids. CDR3: CASRPGGRRSRKWDGYTF. In nucleotides, the CDR3 is TGTGCAAGTCGCCCGGGGGGCAGACGCAGCCGAAAATGGGATGGCTACACCTTC.

In this sample, this clone turned up a few times. The CDR3 DNA is TGTGCCAGCAGCTTAGGTCCAGATACCTACGAGCAGTACTTC. Translating gives CASSLGPDTYEQYF. This chain links TRBV11-3 with TRBJ2-7, with D unclear. Trimming pared 1 base from V and 2 bases from J, leaving 9 bases between. The CDR3 is 14 residues long. The V gene's germline CDR1 is SGHNT and CDR2 YENEEA.

This chain connects TRBV30 to TRBJ1-4, with D maybe TRBD1 (5 bases). The CDR3 consists of 15 residues. V lost 3 bases, J lost 13 bases, and 24 bases lay in between. The germline CDR1 and CDR2 sequences are GTSNPN and SVGIG (reference sequence). CDR3 region: CAWSPGDLDLRGLFF. As DNA, the CDR3 is TGTGCCTGGAGCCCCGGGGACCTGGATTTGCGGGGACTGTTTTTT.

The CDR3 DNA follows: TGTGCCAGTGACAGGGGTCGAGGGTACAATGAGCAGTTCTTC. It is translated as CASDRGRGYNEQFF. This sequence joins TRBV2 and TRBJ2-1, with 8 nucleotides matching TRBD1. V shed 9 bases and J 4 bases; nucleotides not matched to a gene: 8. There are 14 residues in the CDR3. Germline V gene data show CDR1 as SNHLY and CDR2 as FYNNEI.

This rearrangement joins TRBV6-5 to TRBJ2-5; the D gene is possibly TRBD1 (6 bases). Trimming removed 8 bases at V and 4 bases at J, with 17 bases between. The CDR3 spans 14 residues. Germline CDR1 reads MNHEY; CDR2 reads SVGAGI. CDR3 sequence: CASSAQGKSETQYF. Here the CDR3 DNA reads TGTGCCAGCTCAGCTCAGGGGAAATCAGAGACCCAGTACTTC.

V and J are TRBV6-5 and TRBJ1-2; tentatively, D is TRBD1 (5 bases). Per the germline V gene, CDR1 is MNHEY and CDR2 is SVGAGI. The CDR3 is 15 amino acids. V was pared by 0 bases and J by 1 base, with 9 bases between. The CDR3 is CASSYSRGGNYGYTF. For the CDR3, the DNA is TGTGCCAGCAGTTACTCGAGGGGCGGTAACTATGGCTACACCTTC.

This clone came up a few times. The chain couples TRBV27 to TRBJ2-7; perhaps TRBD2 as D (6 bases). Germline V gene sequence: CDR1 MNHEY, CDR2 SMNVEV (reference sequence). The CDR3 contains 14 residues. V lost 6 bases, J lost 2 bases, and 14 bases lay in between. In DNA form, the CDR3 reads TGTGCCAGCAGCCCTCTAGCGAGGACCTACGAGCAGTACTTC. Translated: CASSPLARTYEQYF.

A note on this clone: Other DNA sequences within the sample encode an identical CDR3. V and J are TRBV5-1 and TRBJ2-7; no definite D call. In germline, CDR1 is SGHRS, CDR2 YFSETQ. CDR3 size: 13 residues. V lost 0 bases to trimming and J lost 7 bases, with 11 bases between them. The CDR3 loop is CASSLGGLGEQYF. DNA of the CDR3: TGCGCCAGCAGCTTGGGGGGATTAGGGGAGCAGTACTTC.

The chain is built from TRBV7-9 and TRBJ2-7; the D gene is possibly TRBD1 (6 bases). Germline CDR1 is SEHNR and CDR2 is FQNEAQ (reference sequence). This CDR3 region has 13 residues. Trimming pared 1 base from V and 7 bases from J, leaving 11 bases between. The chain's CDR3 is CASSLGGQGEQYF. The DNA for the CDR3 is TGTGCCAGCAGCTTAGGGGGGCAAGGGGAGCAGTACTTC.

The chain combines TRBV29-1 with TRBJ1-1, with a weak D call TRBD1 (5 bases). CDR3 length: 14 residues. In germline, CDR1 is SQVTM, CDR2 ANQGSEA. The V end was cut by 6 bases, the J end by 1 base, with 15 bases between. The CDR3 loop is CSVALGHQNTEAFF. CDR3 sequence (DNA): TGCAGCGTCGCTCTAGGACACCAGAACACTGAAGCTTTCTTT.

This chain joins TRBV28 and TRBJ2-7; perhaps TRBD2 as D (6 bases). With 7 bases removed from V and 3 bases from J, the gap between germline ends came to 19 bases. Germline CDR1 is MDHEN and CDR2 is SYDVKM. The length of the CDR3 is 15 residues. Here the CDR3 reads CASKAGLAAVYEQYF. The CDR3 region has the DNA TGTGCCAGCAAGGCGGGGCTAGCAGCTGTCTACGAGCAGTACTTC.

V usage is TRBV6-5 and J usage is TRBJ2-7; D may be TRBD2 (5 bases). CDR3 length: 13 residues. Trimming took 6 bases from V and 3 from J, leaving 12 bases between them. Germline V CDR1 and CDR2: MNHEY, SVGAGI. The CDR3 region is CASSRSGSYEQYF. The CDR3 DNA reads as TGTGCCAGCAGCCGATCGGGGAGCTACGAGCAGTACTTC.

This chain uses TRBV9 with TRBJ2-1, with D possibly being TRBD2 (6 bases). The germline V gene has CDR1 SGDLS and CDR2 YYNGEE. Trimming removed 0 bases from V and 5 bases from J, with 12 bases in between. The CDR3 is 15 amino acids. CDR3 DNA: TGTGCCAGCAGCGTAGGCGGGGTCTTGGACAATGAGCAGTTCTTC. Amino acid sequence: CASSVGGVLDNEQFF.

The V call is TRBV19, the J call TRBJ1-1, with D possibly matching TRBD1 (5 bases). The V end lost 5 bases, the J end lost 8 bases, and 15 bases lay between the germline ends. This CDR3 comprises 13 residues. From germline, CDR1 is LNHDA and CDR2 SQIVND (reference sequence). CDR3 in DNA: TGTGCCAGTAGTGGGACGGCCCGAATGGAAGCTTTCTTT. Amino acid sequence: CASSGTARMEAFF.

The chain has TRBV27 and TRBJ1-4; TRBD1 matches at 7 bases. V shed 8 bases, J shed 8 bases, and the junction held 14 bases outside the gene matches. Per the germline V gene, CDR1 is MNHEY and CDR2 is SMNVEV (reference sequence). This CDR3 comprises 15 residues. The CDR3 DNA is TGTGCCAGCCGCTCAGGGGGACATTCGGGGGAAAAACTGTTTTTT. Residues: CASRSGGHSGEKLFF.

The sample holds a few counts of this clone. V and J are TRBV19 and TRBJ2-5; D may match TRBD1 or TRBD2 (5 bases each). Trimming shortened V by 5 bases and J by 1 base, and 14 bases separated the two germline ends. CDR1 is LNHDA, CDR2 SQIVND, per germline (reference sequence). The CDR3 sequence is 15 residues long. This CDR3 reads CASSPPRGGQETQYF. The CDR3 DNA follows: TGTGCCAGTAGTCCCCCGAGGGGTGGCCAAGAGACCCAGTACTTC. Using reference TRBV19 and TRBJ2-5 for the parts outside the CDR3, the full variable domain is DGGITQSPKYLFRKEGQNVTLSCEQNLNHDAMYWYRQDPGQGLRLIYYSQIVNDFQKGDIAEGYSVSREKKESFPLTVTSAQKNPTAFYLCASSPPRGGQETQYFGPGTRLLVL.

The J gene is TRBJ2-7, the V gene TRBV5-1; 10 nucleotides match TRBD1. Germline V lookup: CDR1 SGHRS, CDR2 YFSETQ. CDR3 size: 13 residues. Losses at the gene ends were 4 bases for V and 5 bases for J; bases not matched to a gene: 3. In DNA form, the CDR3 reads TGCGCCAGCAGCACCGGGACAGGGGACGAGCAGTACTTC. Its protein product is CASSTGTGDEQYF.

V and J are TRBV2 and TRBJ2-3; D ambiguous. The CDR3 runs 13 residues. Germline loops: CDR1 SNHLY, CDR2 FYNNEI. V was clipped by 7 bases and J by 1 base, with 9 bases between them. The DNA of the CDR3 is TGTGCCAGCACGGGCAGACGCACAGATACGCAGTATTTT. Translation: CASTGRRTDTQYF.